This T cell receptor (beta chain) appears in the sequencing data of a study of T-cell reconstitution after alpha-beta-depleted transplantation in children. Many counts were recorded for this clonotype. This CDR3 is built from 14 residues. CDR1 SEHNR and CDR2 FQNEAQ come from the germline V gene (reference sequence). Trimming shortened V by 5 bases and J by 4 bases, and 14 bases separated the two germline ends. During its preparation, the TCRbeta library received unique molecular identifiers. TCRdb reprocessed the PCR reads via MiXCR and lists one record per CDR3 protein. This table has approximately 490,000 distinct CDR3 sequences, approximately 13% appearing once.

Sequenced material: PBMCs from the stem cell graft donor, taken from the stem cell graft. This clonotype was obtained from a human donor who donated a stem cell graft to a child with combined immunodeficiency. The chain uses TRBV7-9 and TRBJ1-1; D gene uncertain. The CDR3 here is CASSPRLAATEAFF. In DNA form, the CDR3 reads TGTGCCAGCAGCCCCCGATTGGCTGCCACTGAAGCTTTCTTT.